Included here is one TCR beta chain sequence, with context. Original handling: Scientists estimated how many nucleated cells there were by amplifying reference gene primers. The table came from immunoSEQ multiplex PCR; TCRdb's copy has only in-frame clones and leaves some out. D and trimming come from the DNA, and the V and J calls and clone size come from that table. The repertoire holds about 220,000 clones, with about nine tenths as singletons. Trimming stripped 6 bases from V and 13 bases from J, with 13 bases between. The length of the CDR3 is 12 residues. Germline-derived CDR1 and CDR2 are MGHDK and SYGVNS. This specimen belongs to a study of blood T cell repertoires in COVID-19. Study background: Sites across the United States, Italy and Spain contributed samples from acute and convalescent COVID-19.

The receptor's source is a man in his forties or fifties with acute or convalescent COVID-19. This chain connects TRBV25-1 to TRBJ1-6; D gene uncertain. What was sequenced was peripheral blood. The CDR3 sequence is CASREFGGPLHF. The CDR3 DNA follows: TGTGCCAGCAGGGAGTTCGGTGGGCCCCTCCACTTT.